This T cell receptor beta chain is from a study of early T cells in non-severe SARS-CoV-2 infection. About the research overall: Chains were not paired, and sequencing was done on bulk RNA from unsorted whole blood.

The library protocol tagged individual cDNA molecules with unique molecular identifiers. TCRdb used MiXCR to reprocess the 5' RACE reads, holding one entry per CDR3 protein. This repertoire shows about 98,000 distinct CDR3 sequences, around 10% found once; its top ten account for around 4.7%. CDR1 is SEHNR, CDR2 FQNEAQ, per germline (reference sequence). V dropped 6 bases and J dropped 4; count of bases not matched to a gene: 5. This CDR3 contains 13 residues. General observations from the study: Database matching using VDJdb favored anti-spike CD8 responses, with private and CD4 specificities left missing.

This clonotype was observed once. Its antigen is as yet unknown. The sample taken for sequencing was whole blood. The sequence came from an adult who was a healthcare worker with PCR-confirmed SARS-CoV-2 infection or an uninfected control (not recorded which). The J gene is TRBJ1-2, the V gene TRBV7-9, with 7 bases aligning to TRBD1. The CDR3 loop is CASSWDSPYGYTF. The CDR3, as DNA: TGTGCCAGCAGTTGGGACAGTCCCTATGGCTACACCTTC.